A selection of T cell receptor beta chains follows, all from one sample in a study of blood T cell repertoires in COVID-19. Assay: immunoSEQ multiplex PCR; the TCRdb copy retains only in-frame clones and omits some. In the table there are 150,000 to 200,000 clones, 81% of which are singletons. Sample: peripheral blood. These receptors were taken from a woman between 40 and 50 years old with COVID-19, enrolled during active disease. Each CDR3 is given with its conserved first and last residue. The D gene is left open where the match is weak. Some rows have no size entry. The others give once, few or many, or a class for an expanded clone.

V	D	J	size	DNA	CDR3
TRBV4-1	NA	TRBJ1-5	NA	TGCGCCAGCAGCCAAGATTGGGGGCCTAGCAATCAGCCCCAGCATTTT	CASSQDWGPSNQPQHF
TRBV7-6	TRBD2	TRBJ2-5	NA	TGTGCCAGCAGCTCTACGATAGCGGGGGCCCGTGAGACCCAGTACTTC	CASSSTIAGARETQYF
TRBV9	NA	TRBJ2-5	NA	TGTGCCAGCAGCTGGGGGCCAAGACAAGAGACCCAGTACTTC	CASSWGPRQETQYF
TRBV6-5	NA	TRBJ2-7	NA	TGTGCCGGCGGGCATCCCGGCTACGAGCAGTACTTC	CAGGHPGYEQYF
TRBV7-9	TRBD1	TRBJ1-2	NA	TGTGCCAGCAGCAGGGAGGACAGGGTCAGTGGCTACACCTTC	CASSREDRVSGYTF
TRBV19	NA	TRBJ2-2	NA	TGTGCCAGTAGTATAATCGGGACTTCGAACACCGGGGAGCTGTTTTTT	CASSIIGTSNTGELFF
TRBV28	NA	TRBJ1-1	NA	TGTGCCAGCAGCCCTATCCTGCGACGAAGGGGTGCTTTCTTT	CASSPILRRRGAFF
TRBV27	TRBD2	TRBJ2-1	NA	TGTGCCAGCAGTTTCCTGACTAGCGGGGATAGGAATGAGCAGTTCTTC	CASSFLTSGDRNEQFF
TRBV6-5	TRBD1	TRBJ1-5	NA	TGTGCCATAGGGACAGGGGTCGATCAGCCCCAGCATTTT	CAIGTGVDQPQHF
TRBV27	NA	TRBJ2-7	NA	TGTGCCAGCAGTCTAGGGGGAAGAACCTACGAGCAGTACTTC	CASSLGGRTYEQYF
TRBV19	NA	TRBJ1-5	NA	TGTGCCAGTACCCCTGGCGCAGGATCCAATCAGCCCCAGCATTTT	CASTPGAGSNQPQHF
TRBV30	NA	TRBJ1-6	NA	TGTGCCTGGAATAGGGGCCCCCGATCACCCCTCCACTTT	CAWNRGPRSPLHF
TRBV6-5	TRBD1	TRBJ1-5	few	TGTGCCAGCAGTAGTCCGGGACAGGGCAATCAGCCCCAGCATTTT	CASSSPGQGNQPQHF
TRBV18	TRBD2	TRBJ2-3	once	TGTGCCAGCTCACCACATTTCCCGACTAGCGGGAGTAGCACAGATACGCAGTATTTT	CASSPHFPTSGSSTDTQYF
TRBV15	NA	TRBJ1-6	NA	TGTGCCACCAGCACGGAGCCGAATTCACCCCTCCACTTT	CATSTEPNSPLHF
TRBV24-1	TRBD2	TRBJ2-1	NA	TGTGCCACCAGTGACACAGCGGGAGGGCTGCGTGAGCAGTTCTTC	CATSDTAGGLREQFF
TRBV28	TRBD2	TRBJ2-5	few	TGTGCCAGCAGTTTTCTGGGGGGGGAAGAGACCCAGTACTTC	CASSFLGGEETQYF
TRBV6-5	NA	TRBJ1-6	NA	TGTGCCAGCAGTTACGGAGGCAGGAGGGAATCACCCCTCCACTTT	CASSYGGRRESPLHF
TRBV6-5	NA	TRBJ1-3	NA	TGTGCCAGCAGGCCCTCGGGAAAAGGAAACACCATATATTTT	CASRPSGKGNTIYF
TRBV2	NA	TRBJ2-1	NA	TGTGCCAGCAGGGTTAGCGGCAATGAGCAGTTCTTC	CASRVSGNEQFF
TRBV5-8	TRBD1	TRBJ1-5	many	TGTGCCAGCAGCCGTACGACAGGGATAATCAATCAGCCCCAGCATTTT	CASSRTTGIINQPQHF
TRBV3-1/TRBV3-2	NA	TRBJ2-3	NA	TGTGCCAGCAGCCAAAACCCAGGGGGGAGCACAGATACGCAGTATTTT	CASSQNPGGSTDTQYF
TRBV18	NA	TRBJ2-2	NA	TGTGCCAGCTCACCACAGGCTCGGGACACCGGGGAGCTGTTTTTT	CASSPQARDTGELFF
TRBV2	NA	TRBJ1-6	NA	TGTGCCAGCTTAACAGGGAGATCACCCCTCCACTTT	CASLTGRSPLHF
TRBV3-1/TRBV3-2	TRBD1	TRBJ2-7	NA	TGTGCCAGCAGCCAAGCCAGGGGGTGGAAGTACTTC	CASSQARGWKYF
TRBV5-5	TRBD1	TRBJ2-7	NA	TGTGCCAGCAGCTGGGACAGGGGTTCCTACGAGCAGTACTTC	CASSWDRGSYEQYF
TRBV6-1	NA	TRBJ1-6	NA	TGTGCCAGCAGTGAAATGAGGCTTAATTCACCCCTCCACTTT	CASSEMRLNSPLHF
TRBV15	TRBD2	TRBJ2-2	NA	TGTGCCACCAGCAGAGATCCTGGCGGGAGGCCCGGGGAGCTGTTTTTT	CATSRDPGGRPGELFF
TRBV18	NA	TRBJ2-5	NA	TGTGCCAGCTCACGACAGATATCTCGGGAGACCCAGTACTTC	CASSRQISRETQYF
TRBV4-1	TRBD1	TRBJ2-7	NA	TGCGCCAGCAGCCTCCGGGACAGGGGTCACGAGCAGTACTTC	CASSLRDRGHEQYF
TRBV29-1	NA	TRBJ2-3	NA	TGCAGCGTTGTAATTCGCAGGGATGCAGATACGCAGTATTTT	CSVVIRRDADTQYF
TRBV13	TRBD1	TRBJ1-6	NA	TGTGCCAGCAGCTTAGCGGGACAGGGGTTATCACCCCTCCACTTT	CASSLAGQGLSPLHF
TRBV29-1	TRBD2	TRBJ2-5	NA	TGCAGCGTGCGTCCGGGACTAGCTCGCGTCGAGACCCAGTACTTC	CSVRPGLARVETQYF
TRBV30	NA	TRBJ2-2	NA	TGTGCCTGGAGTCCAGGAGGGCCCGGGGAGCTGTTTTTT	CAWSPGGPGELFF
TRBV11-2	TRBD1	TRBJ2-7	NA	TGTGCCAGCAGCCAAACCGGGACAGGACACTACGAGCAGTACTTC	CASSQTGTGHYEQYF
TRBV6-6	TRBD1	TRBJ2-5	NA	TGTGCCAGCAGTTACACGCGGGACAGGGGCGAGGAGACCCAGTACTTC	CASSYTRDRGEETQYF
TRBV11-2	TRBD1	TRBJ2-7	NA	TGTGCCAGCAGCTTAATAGGACAGGGGTACGAGCAGTACTTC	CASSLIGQGYEQYF
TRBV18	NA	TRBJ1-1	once	TGTGCCAGCTCATCACCAGTTCTCGGGGAAGCTTTCTTT	CASSSPVLGEAFF
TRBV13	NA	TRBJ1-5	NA	TGTGCCAGCAGCTTAGGACGGGAAAATCAGCCCCAGCATTTT	CASSLGRENQPQHF
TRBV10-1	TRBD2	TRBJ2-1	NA	TGCGCCAGCAGTGACAGAGGGGTAGCGGGAAGCGATGAGCAGTTCTTC	CASSDRGVAGSDEQFF
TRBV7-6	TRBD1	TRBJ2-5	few	TGTGCCAGCAGCTCGGCGCGAACGACAGGGGAAGAGACCCAGTACTTC	CASSSARTTGEETQYF
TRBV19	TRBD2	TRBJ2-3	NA	TGTGCCAGTGAAAGAACTAGCGGAAACACAGATACGCAGTATTTT	CASERTSGNTDTQYF
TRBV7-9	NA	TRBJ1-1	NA	TGTGCCAGCAGCGTCGCGGGGAACACTGAAGCTTTCTTT	CASSVAGNTEAFF
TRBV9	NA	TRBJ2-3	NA	TGTGCCAGCAGCAAGGACTCCCGTAGCACAGATACGCAGTATTTT	CASSKDSRSTDTQYF
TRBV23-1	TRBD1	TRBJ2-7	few	TGCGCCAGCAGTCAACCCCGGGACAGGGGGCCTTCAAGTACTTTAGCCTACGAGCAGTACTTC	CASSQPRDRGPSSTLAYEQYF
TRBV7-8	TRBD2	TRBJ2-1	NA	TGTGCCAGCAGCTCAACCTCTAGCGGGGGGGTCTCTGAGCAGTTCTTC	CASSSTSSGGVSEQFF